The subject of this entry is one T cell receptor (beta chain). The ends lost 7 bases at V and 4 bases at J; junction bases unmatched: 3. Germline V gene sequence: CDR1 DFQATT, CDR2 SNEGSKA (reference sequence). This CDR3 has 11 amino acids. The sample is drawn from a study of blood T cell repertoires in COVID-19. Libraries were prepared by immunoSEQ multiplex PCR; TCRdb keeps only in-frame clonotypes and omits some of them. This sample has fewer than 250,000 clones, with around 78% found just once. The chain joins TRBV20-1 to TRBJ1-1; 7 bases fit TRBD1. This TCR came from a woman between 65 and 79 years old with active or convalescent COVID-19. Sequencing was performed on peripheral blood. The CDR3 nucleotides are TGCAGTGGACAGGGAACCACTGAAGCTTTCTTT. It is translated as CSGQGTTEAFF.